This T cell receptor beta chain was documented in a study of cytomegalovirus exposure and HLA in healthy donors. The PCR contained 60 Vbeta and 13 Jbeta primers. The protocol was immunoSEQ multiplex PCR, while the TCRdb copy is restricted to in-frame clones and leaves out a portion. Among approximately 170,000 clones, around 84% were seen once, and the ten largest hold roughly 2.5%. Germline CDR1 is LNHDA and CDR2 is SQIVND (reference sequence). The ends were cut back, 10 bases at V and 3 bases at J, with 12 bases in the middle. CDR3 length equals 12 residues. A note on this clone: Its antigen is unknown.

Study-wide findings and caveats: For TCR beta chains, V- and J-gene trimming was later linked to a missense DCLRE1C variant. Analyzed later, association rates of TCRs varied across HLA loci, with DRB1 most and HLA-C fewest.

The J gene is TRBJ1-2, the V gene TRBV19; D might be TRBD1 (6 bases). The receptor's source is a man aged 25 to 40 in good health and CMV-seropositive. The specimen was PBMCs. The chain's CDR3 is CATGQQYYGYTF. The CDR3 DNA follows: TGTGCCACAGGACAGCAATACTATGGCTACACCTTC.